The 9 T cell receptor beta chains below come from one sample, sequenced in a study of CD8+ T cells in alopecia areata. RNA was isolated and reverse transcribed to cDNA, the sequencing template. Data came from immunoSEQ multiplex PCR; TCRdb stores just in-frame clones and leaves some out. This repertoire holds 250,000 or so clones, and none appear only once. Markers including CD4, CD8alpha, NKG2D and NKG2ACE guided sorting of pooled cutaneous lymph node cells. The sample comprised CD4+ T cells sorted from a lymph node. All receptors derive from a C3H/HeJ mouse with alopecia areata. As its MHC haplotype, the strain has H2-k.

This clone was detected a few times. Mouse germline and gene names are used. The read finishes 4 residues shy of the CDR3 end, and the germline J gene is used to complete it. Additional DNA sequences in this sample encode the identical CDR3. The V call is TRBV5, the J call TRBJ2-1; 7 nucleotides align to TRBD1. Germline V CDR1 and CDR2: LGHNA, YNLKQL (reference sequence). The V and J ends lost 3 bases and 4 bases, in that order; junction bases with no gene match: 0. The CDR3 is 13 amino acids. CDR3 DNA (partial): TGTGCCAGCAGCCAGGGACAGTATGCT. It encodes CASSQGQYA. The complete CDR3 reads CASSQGQYAEQFF.

A word on this clone: These gene names are mouse names. The read comes to an end 4 residues before the CDR3 does, leaving the germline J gene to fill in the end. This chain connects TRBV13-1 to TRBJ2-7; 7 nucleotides agree with TRBD2. Germline CDR1 and CDR2: NSHNY and SYGAGN. The CDR3 is 14 amino acids. The CDR3 sequence is CASSPHGGGYEQYF. The sequenced part of the CDR3 DNA is TGTGCCAGCAGTCCCCACGGGGGGGGATAT.

Only a few counts were recorded for this clone. Mouse names are used for the genes. The CDR3 end falls 4 residues outside the read, so it is completed with the germline J gene. Other nucleotide sequences from this sample produce the same CDR3. The chain is built from TRBV13-3 and TRBJ2-5; 7 bases are a match to TRBD1. The CDR3 length is 12 residues. The V gene's germline CDR1 is NNHDY and CDR2 SYVADS. CDR3 bases read: TGTGCCAGCAGTACAGGGGAAGAC. This gives the protein CASSTGED. The full CDR3 protein is CASSTGEDTQYF.

This clone was observed a few times. Germline and genes here are mouse. The read is 4 residues too short to cover the CDR3 end, so that end is filled in from the germline J gene. The chain joins TRBV13-1 to TRBJ2-1; 12 bases line up with TRBD2. Germline CDR1 NSHNY, CDR2 SYGAGN. V was clipped by 2 bases and J by 4 bases; unmatched bases: 7. The length of the CDR3 is 17 residues. The DNA read from the CDR3 is TGTGCCAGCAGTGACACCGGGACTGGGGGGTGGTATGCT. It codes for CASSDTGTGGWYA. Given in full, the CDR3 is CASSDTGTGGWYAEQFF.

In this sample, this clone turned up a few times. Gene names refer to mouse genes. The read ends 4 residues early relative to the CDR3; the germline J gene fills the gap. Within the sample, other DNA sequences also encode this same CDR3. This chain links TRBV5 with TRBJ2-2; the D gene is possibly TRBD1 (5 bases). The CDR3 runs to 16 residues. Germline V CDR1 and CDR2: LGHNA, YNLKQL (reference sequence). Trimming left V 0 bases short and J 3 bases short, with 11 bases between. CDR3: CASSQDRREDTGQLYF. CDR3 DNA (partial): TGTGCCAGCAGCCAAGATCGCAGGGAGGACACCGGG.

In the case of this clone: Gene and germline names: mouse. The read is 3 residues too short to cover the CDR3 end, so that end is filled in from the germline J gene. Different DNA sequences within this sample yield the same CDR3. This chain uses TRBV1 with TRBJ1-6, with TRBD1 matching over 10 bases. TRBJ1-6 is an open reading frame whose function is uncertain. From germline, CDR1 is NSQYPW and CDR2 LRSPGD (reference sequence). Trimming cost V 3 bases and J 7 bases; bases outside gene matches: 0. This CDR3 contains 14 residues. This CDR3 is CTCSAGQGNSPLYF. The CDR3 DNA, read in part, is TGCACCTGCAGTGCGGGACAGGGGAATTCGCCC.

As concerns this clone: Germline and genes here are mouse. Read data end 4 residues before the CDR3 end; the end is taken from the germline J gene. This sample also contains other DNA sequences that code for the same CDR3. The V call is TRBV13-1, the J call TRBJ2-1, with a tentative D call TRBD1 (6 bases). The V end lost 0 bases, the J end lost 6 bases, and 7 bases lay between the germline ends. The CDR3 totals 13 residues. Germline CDR1 is NSHNY and CDR2 is SYGAGN. The CDR3 sequence: CASSDDRVAEQFF. The part of the CDR3 DNA that was read is TGTGCCAGCAGTGATGACAGGGTTGCT.

With regard to this clone: The gene symbols are mouse symbols. The read terminates 4 residues before the CDR3 end, so the remaining end is supplied by the germline J gene. The J gene is TRBJ2-5, the V gene TRBV31, with 11 bases that match TRBD1. With V trimmed by 1 base and J by 2 bases, 2 bases remained unmatched. The CDR3 covers 15 residues. The germline gives CDR1 GKSSPN, CDR2 SITVG. The sequenced CDR3 bases are TGTGCCTGGAGTCGGACAGGGGGCTTCCAAGAC. Translated, it gives CAWSRTGGFQD. The CDR3 in full is CAWSRTGGFQDTQYF.

Only a few counts were recorded for this clone. Gene and germline names: mouse. Read data end 4 residues before the CDR3 end; the end is taken from the germline J gene. Distinct nucleotide sequences in the sample also encode this CDR3. The J gene is TRBJ2-5, the V gene TRBV1; 12 bases map to TRBD2. CDR3 length equals 15 residues. After removal of 4 bases from V and 3 bases from J, the junction contained 2 bases not matched to a gene. Per the germline V gene, CDR1 is NSQYPW and CDR2 is LRSPGD (reference sequence). The sequenced CDR3 bases are TGCACCTGCAGTGGGACTGGGGGGGGACAAGAC. This codes for CTCSGTGGGQD. The entire CDR3 reads CTCSGTGGGQDTQYF.